This T cell receptor (beta chain) was captured by sequencing in a study of T-cell reconstitution after alpha-beta-depleted transplantation in children. Overall study findings and caveats: The origin of alpha-beta T cells about two months after transplant was reportedly several hundred expanded graft clones. T-cell counts and diversity at one year post-transplant came mainly from newly produced T cells. Some patients owed their high day-60 TCRbeta diversity to surviving recipient T cells and thymic progenitors.

Unique molecular identifiers were incorporated during preparation of the TCRbeta library. TCRdb used MiXCR to reprocess the PCR reads, holding one entry per CDR3 protein. The data hold 250,000 to 300,000 distinct CDR3 sequences, with approximately 7.3% observed a single time. Per germline, CDR1 SGHAT and CDR2 FQNNGV. This CDR3 region has 12 residues. The V and J ends lost 2 bases and 11 bases respectively, with 12 bases between them. This clonotype turned up a few times. Its antigen is unknown. The sequence was collected from a female patient aged 2-9 years who had a stem cell transplant for Fanconi anemia, so the T cells may come from the graft donor. The gene calls are TRBV11-2 and TRBJ1-1, with D unresolved. The input for sequencing was peripheral blood, taken 360 days after TCRalphabeta/CD19-depleted stem cell transplant. DNA of the CDR3: TGTGCCAGCAGCTTACTCGCGACGGAGGCTTTCTTT. Encoded protein: CASSLLATEAFF.